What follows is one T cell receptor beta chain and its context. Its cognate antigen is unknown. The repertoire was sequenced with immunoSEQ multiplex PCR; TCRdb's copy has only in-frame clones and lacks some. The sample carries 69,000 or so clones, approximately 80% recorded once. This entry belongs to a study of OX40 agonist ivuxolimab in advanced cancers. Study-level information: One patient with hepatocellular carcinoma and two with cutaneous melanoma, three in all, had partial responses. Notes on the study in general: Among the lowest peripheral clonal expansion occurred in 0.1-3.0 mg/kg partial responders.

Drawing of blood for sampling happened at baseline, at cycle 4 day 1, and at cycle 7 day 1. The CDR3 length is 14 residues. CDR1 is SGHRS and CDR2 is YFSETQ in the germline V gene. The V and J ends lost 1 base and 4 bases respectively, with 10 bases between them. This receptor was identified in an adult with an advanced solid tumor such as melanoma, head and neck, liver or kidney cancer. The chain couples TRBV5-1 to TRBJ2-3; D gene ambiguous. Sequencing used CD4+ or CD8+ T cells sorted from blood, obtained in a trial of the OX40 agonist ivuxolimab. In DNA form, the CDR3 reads TGCGCCAGCAGCTTGTCTAGAAGTGCAGATACGCAGTATTTT. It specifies CASSLSRSADTQYF.